What follows are 20 T cell receptor beta chains derived from one specimen sequenced in a study of OX40 agonist ivuxolimab in advanced cancers. The method was immunoSEQ multiplex PCR; TCRdb's version includes in-frame clones alone and lacks a portion of them. The sample records 30,000 to 35,000 clones, roughly 80% being singletons. The sequences come from CD4+ or CD8+ T cells sorted from blood, collected in a trial of the OX40 agonist ivuxolimab. The source of these receptors is an adult with an advanced solid tumor such as melanoma, head and neck, liver or kidney cancer.

V usage is TRBV6-1 and J usage is TRBJ1-1, with unresolved D. The germline gives CDR1 MNHNS, CDR2 SASEGT. V was pared by 3 bases and J by 0 bases, with 8 bases between. This CDR3 spans 14 amino acids. DNA for the CDR3: TGTGCCAGCAGTGAGTGGACTTTGAACACTGAAGCTTTCTTT. Translation: CASSEWTLNTEAFF.

The chain joins TRBV6-1 to TRBJ2-7; no firm D call. The V and J ends lost 6 bases and 3 bases respectively, with 15 bases between them. The CDR3 sequence is 14 residues long. CDR1 and CDR2 from the germline V gene are MNHNS and SASEGT. The CDR3 nucleotides are TGTGCCAGCAGCCTCAGCCCTGAGGTCTACGAGCAGTACTTC. Its translation: CASSLSPEVYEQYF.

V is TRBV6-6 and J is TRBJ2-7, with 8 bases matching TRBD1. The CDR3 covers 13 residues. Germline loops: CDR1 MNHNY, CDR2 SVGAGI (reference sequence). Trimming cost V 9 bases and J 3 bases; bases outside gene matches: 7. The CDR3 loop is CASGDRNFYEQYF. In DNA form, the CDR3 reads TGTGCCAGTGGGGACAGGAACTTCTACGAGCAGTACTTC.

DNA for the CDR3: TGTGCCAGCAGTTCAGCGGGAGAAGCGGCGGTGGGGAAAAACATTCAGTACTTC. The encoded protein is CASSSAGEAAVGKNIQYF. The chain is built from TRBV27 and TRBJ2-4; TRBD2 aligns across 8 bases. The CDR3 totals 18 residues. With 4 bases clipped from V and 4 bases from J, the junction kept 15 bases outside the gene matches. Germline V gene sequence: CDR1 MNHEY, CDR2 SMNVEV (reference sequence).

The chain recombines TRBV28 with TRBJ2-3, with D perhaps matching TRBD1 or TRBD2 (5 bases each). Germline CDR1 MDHEN, CDR2 SYDVKM. V was pared by 4 bases and J by 0 bases, with 11 bases between. The CDR3 is 15 residues long. The CDR3: CASSSGTLSTDTQYF. The CDR3 coding sequence is TGTGCCAGCAGTTCCGGGACCTTAAGCACAGATACGCAGTATTTT.

The chain carries TRBV27 and TRBJ2-3; D not resolved. V lost 7 bases, J lost 1 base, and 12 bases lay in between. The germline V gene has CDR1 MNHEY and CDR2 SMNVEV (reference sequence). This CDR3 has 14 residues. CDR3 loop: CASTFQLGTDTQYF. The CDR3 DNA is TGTGCCAGCACCTTCCAACTGGGCACAGATACGCAGTATTTT.

CDR3 in amino acids: CASSDTSGRWNIQYF. The CDR3 DNA reads as TGTGCCAGCAGTGATACTAGCGGGAGATGGAACATTCAGTACTTC. This sequence joins TRBV25-1 and TRBJ2-4, with 11 bases identical to TRBD2. Germline V gene data show CDR1 as MGHDK and CDR2 as SYGVNS. The CDR3 has 15 residues. With 3 bases clipped from V and 7 bases from J, the junction kept 5 bases outside the gene matches.

This clone was seen only a few times. The chain employs TRBV27 and TRBJ2-7; D not resolved. Germline V gives CDR1 MNHEY, CDR2 SMNVEV (reference sequence). The V end lost 4 bases, the J end lost 9 bases, and 7 bases lay between the germline ends. CDR3 length: 10 residues. CDR3 region: CASSSVGQYF. In DNA, the CDR3 is TGTGCCAGCAGTTCAGTAGGGCAGTACTTC.

This clone was recorded a few times. This chain uses TRBV28 with TRBJ1-1; D unresolved. Germline V lookup: CDR1 MDHEN, CDR2 SYDVKM. The CDR3 spans 13 residues. V gave up 6 bases and J gave up 4 bases, with 12 bases separating them. The CDR3 is CASRSPGFTEAFF. In nucleotides, the CDR3 is TGTGCCAGCAGGTCACCGGGGTTCACTGAAGCTTTCTTT. Filled out from reference TRBV28 and TRBJ1-1, the complete variable domain reads DVKVTQSSRYLVKRTGEKVFLECVQDMDHENMFWYRQDPGLGLRLIYFSYDVKMKEKGDIPEGYSVSREKKERFSLILESASTNQTSMYLCASRSPGFTEAFFGQGTRLTVV.

V is TRBV5-1 and J is TRBJ1-1; TRBD1 might be the D (5 bases). V was clipped by 1 base and J by 8 bases, with 12 bases between them. The germline V gene encodes CDR1 SGHRS and CDR2 YFSETQ. The CDR3 is 13 amino acids. The CDR3 nucleotides are TGCGCCAGCAGCTTGATGACAGTCAGGGAAGCTTTCTTT. This codes for CASSLMTVREAFF.

The V and J genes are TRBV7-2 and TRBJ2-1; TRBD1 is a possible D gene (5 bases). There are 13 residues in the CDR3. CDR1 is SGHTA and CDR2 is FQGNSA in the germline V gene. V lost 3 bases and J lost 8, with 11 bases in between. The chain's CDR3 is CASSLTEGHEQFF. The CDR3 DNA is TGTGCCAGCAGCTTGACAGAAGGGCATGAGCAGTTCTTC. Full variable domain (missing parts from reference TRBV7-2 and TRBJ2-1): GAGVSQSPSNKVTEKGKDVELRCDPISGHTALYWYRQSLGQGLEFLIYFQGNSAPDKSGLPSDRFSAERTGGSVSTLTIQRTQQEDSAVYLCASSLTEGHEQFFGPGTRLTVL.

This chain connects TRBV9 to TRBJ1-1; D unresolved. Trimming took off 4 bases at V and 1 base at J, with 8 bases between the two ends. CDR3 size: 13 residues. Germline CDR1 is SGDLS and CDR2 is YYNGEE. CDR3 in DNA: TGTGCCAGCAGCCCGGGAGCGAACACTGAAGCTTTCTTT. Translated: CASSPGANTEAFF.

The V call is TRBV7-9, the J call TRBJ2-7, with a tentative D call TRBD1 (6 bases). Per the germline V gene, CDR1 is SEHNR and CDR2 is FQNEAQ (reference sequence). Trimming cost V 4 bases and J 6 bases, with 28 bases left between them. The length of the CDR3 is 18 residues. The CDR3 loop reads CASSSTDVGVFEGVEQYF. The CDR3 bases are TGTGCCAGCAGCTCGACCGACGTAGGGGTATTCGAGGGGGTCGAGCAGTACTTC.

The chain is built from TRBV27 and TRBJ2-6; the D is unclear. Germline lookup yields CDR1 MNHEY and CDR2 SMNVEV (reference sequence). V was clipped by 4 bases and J by 1 base, with 5 bases between them. The CDR3 totals 14 residues. The CDR3 coding sequence is TGTGCCAGCAGTTCCTATTCTGGGGCCAACGTCCTGACTTTC. This gives the protein CASSSYSGANVLTF.

In the case of this clone: Different DNA sequences within this sample yield the same CDR3. The chain joins TRBV30 to TRBJ1-5, with D uncertain. CDR3 length equals 15 residues. Per the germline V gene, CDR1 is GTSNPN and CDR2 is SVGIG (reference sequence). Trimming cost V 0 bases and J 4 bases, with 13 bases left between them. CDR3 bases: TGTGCCTGGAGTGTACCGGGAGGAGGAAATCAGCCCCAGCATTTT. Amino acids: CAWSVPGGGNQPQHF.

The chain carries TRBV9 and TRBJ2-2, with D tentatively TRBD2 (5 bases). CDR3 length equals 14 residues. From germline, CDR1 is SGDLS and CDR2 YYNGEE. Trimming took off 4 bases at V and 6 bases at J, with 13 bases between the two ends. CDR3 nucleotides: TGTGCCAGCAGCCGGGGAGTAGTTTCCGGGGAGCTGTTTTTT. It translates to CASSRGVVSGELFF. The variable domain in full, completed from reference TRBV9 and TRBJ2-2, reads DSGVTQTPKHLITATGQRVTLRCSPRSGDLSVYWYQQSLDQGLQFLIQYYNGEERAKGNILERFSAQQFPDLHSELNLSSLELGDSALYFCASSRGVVSGELFFGEGSRLTVL.

The gene calls are TRBV11-2 and TRBJ2-5; 11 bases agree with TRBD2. The CDR3 has 17 residues. V shed 4 bases, J shed 0 bases, and the junction held 7 bases outside the gene matches. CDR1 is SGHAT and CDR2 is FQNNGV in the germline V gene. CDR3 region: CASSSGTSGLYQETQYF. CDR3 in DNA: TGTGCCAGCAGCTCTGGGACTAGCGGTTTGTACCAAGAGACCCAGTACTTC.

The chain recombines TRBV27 with TRBJ1-5; maybe TRBD1 (6 bases). The CDR3 totals 15 residues. Germline CDR1 reads MNHEY; CDR2 reads SMNVEV (reference sequence). The V end lost 2 bases, the J end lost 2 bases, and 10 bases lay between the germline ends. As DNA, the CDR3 is TGTGCCAGCAGTTTAATGGGGGCTGGCAATCAGCCCCAGCATTTT. Translated, it gives CASSLMGAGNQPQHF.

The V and J genes are TRBV9 and TRBJ1-4; possible D gene TRBD1, 6 bases. The CDR3 sequence is 13 residues long. V gave up 6 bases and J gave up 8 bases, with 14 bases separating them. The germline CDR1 and CDR2 sequences are SGDLS and YYNGEE. The CDR3 region has the DNA TGTGCCAGCAATGGGGGCTATGGGGAAAAACTGTTTTTT. It yields the protein CASNGGYGEKLFF.

This chain links TRBV28 with TRBJ1-5, with a tentative D call TRBD1 (6 bases). Germline CDR1 reads MDHEN; CDR2 reads SYDVKM. V lost 3 bases, J lost 6 bases, and 15 bases lay in between. The length of the CDR3 is 15 residues. The CDR3 sequence is CASSLEGVYRQPQHF. The CDR3 DNA follows: TGTGCCAGCAGTTTGGAGGGGGTTTATCGTCAGCCCCAGCATTTT. The full variable domain, rest sourced from reference TRBV28 and TRBJ1-5, is DVKVTQSSRYLVKRTGEKVFLECVQDMDHENMFWYRQDPGLGLRLIYFSYDVKMKEKGDIPEGYSVSREKKERFSLILESASTNQTSMYLCASSLEGVYRQPQHFGDGTRLSIL.